Presented here are 3 T cell receptor beta chains from one specimen sequenced in a study of T cells in Graves' hyperthyroidism and ophthalmopathy. Amplification yielded TCR beta CDR3 regions, with RNA transcripts as the source. First-round RT-PCR with HTBI primers amplified the TCR CDR3 region. TCRdb used MiXCR to reprocess the multiplex PCR reads, holding one entry per CDR3 protein. This sample has roughly 260,000 distinct CDR3 sequences; roughly 15% occur once, and the top ten carry about 14%. Sequenced: blood. Receptors originate from a woman in her thirties or forties with Graves' hyperthyroidism that later progressed to Graves' ophthalmopathy.

There are a few counts of this clonotype. The chain is built from TRBV4-1 and TRBJ2-2, with a weak D call TRBD2 (6 bases). Per the germline V gene, CDR1 is MGHRA and CDR2 is YSYEKL. There are 16 residues in the CDR3. V was cut by 5 bases and J by 4 bases, with 17 bases left in between. CDR3 in amino acids: CASSSGNAGLTGELFF. As DNA, the CDR3 is TGCGCCAGCAGCTCCGGGAATGCGGGACTCACCGGGGAGCTGTTTTTT.

The chain combines TRBV6-1 with TRBJ1-5; 7 nucleotides match TRBD1. Germline V gives CDR1 MNHNS, CDR2 SASEGT. Losses at the gene ends were 5 bases for V and 3 bases for J; bases not matched to a gene: 7. The length of the CDR3 is 15 residues. Written as DNA, the CDR3 is TGTGCCAGCAGTCCCCGACAGGGCCCCAATCAGCCCCAGCATTTT. It is translated as CASSPRQGPNQPQHF.

This clonotype was observed at least ten times. This chain connects TRBV2 to TRBJ2-2; D perhaps matches TRBD2 (6 bases). Trimming stripped 8 bases from V and 6 bases from J, with 13 bases between. From germline, CDR1 is SNHLY and CDR2 FYNNEI. This CDR3 spans 13 amino acids. This CDR3 is CASEGRGSGELFF. The CDR3 bases are TGTGCCAGCGAGGGGCGGGGTTCCGGGGAGCTGTTTTTT.